The TCR beta chain described here comes from a study of early T cells in non-severe SARS-CoV-2 infection. Study overall: The input, bulk RNA from unsorted whole blood, was sequenced, and chains were unpaired.

This clonotype came up a few times. Antigen: not known. Study-level results: Lookups in VDJdb leaned toward anti-spike CD8 responses and missed private and CD4 specificities.

The protocol attached unique molecular identifiers to individual cDNA molecules. TCRdb re-called the 5' RACE reads with MiXCR, one entry per CDR3 protein. Of fewer than 60,000 distinct CDR3 sequences listed, 9.1% were seen once; the top ten hold 4.2%. CDR1 LNHNV and CDR2 YYDKDF come from the germline V gene (reference sequence). The CDR3 loop spans 13 amino acids. V lost 8 bases and J lost 6; bases outside the gene matches: 7. This clonotype was sampled from an adult who was a healthcare worker with PCR-confirmed SARS-CoV-2 infection or an uninfected control (not recorded which). The J gene is TRBJ2-3, the V gene TRBV15, with 8 bases aligning to TRBD1. Sequencing used whole blood. The CDR3 nucleotides are TGTGCCACCGATCGAACAGGGGGGGATACGCAGTATTTT. Translating gives CATDRTGGDTQYF.